Listed below are T cell receptor beta chains from one sample, sequenced in a study of cytomegalovirus exposure and HLA in healthy donors. Measured with immunoSEQ multiplex PCR; TCRdb has only the in-frame clones, and not every one. The table lists 180,000 or so clones, about three quarters of them singletons. What was sequenced was PBMCs. The receptors here all came from a man aged 18 to 29 in good health and CMV-seronegative. CDR3s leave out the opening cysteine and the closing phenylalanine or tryptophan. The size entry is marked missing in some rows and otherwise reads once, few, many or a size class.

TRBV5-6	NA	ASSRGGLGTDTQY
TRBV30	NA	AWRDGTSGGGNVGELF
TRBV6-9	NA	ASRLQLLRDRRCNQPQH
TRBV27	once	ASSFLEEARSPLH
TRBV4-2	NA	ASSQGSRSAEAF
TRBV30	NA	AWSTLAGTYNEQF
TRBV5-5	NA	ASSGTGGTEAF
TRBV28	NA	ASSLFSDSEAF
TRBV4-1	NA	ASSQRDYTNTGELF
TRBV6-1	NA	ASSAREGSYEQY
TRBV10-3	NA	AITGQNYGYT
TRBV7-3	NA	ASSPAGQVGNEQF
TRBV27	NA	ASSRSPQDSNQPQH
TRBV28	NA	ASSLGDRPRRDEQF
TRBV9	NA	ASTTLGRDYGYT